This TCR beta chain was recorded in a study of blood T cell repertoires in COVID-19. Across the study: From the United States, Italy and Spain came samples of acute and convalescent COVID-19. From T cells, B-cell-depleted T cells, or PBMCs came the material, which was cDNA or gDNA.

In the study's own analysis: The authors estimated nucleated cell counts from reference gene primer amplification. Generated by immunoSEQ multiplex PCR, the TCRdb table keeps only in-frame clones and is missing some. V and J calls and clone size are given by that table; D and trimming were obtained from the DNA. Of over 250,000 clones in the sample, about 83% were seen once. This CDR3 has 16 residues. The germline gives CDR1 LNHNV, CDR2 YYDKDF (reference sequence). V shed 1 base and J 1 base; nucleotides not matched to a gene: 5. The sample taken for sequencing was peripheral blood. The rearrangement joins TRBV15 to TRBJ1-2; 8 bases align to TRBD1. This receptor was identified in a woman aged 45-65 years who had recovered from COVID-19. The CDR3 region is CATSRAGTGHNYGYTF. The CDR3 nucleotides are TGTGCCACCAGCAGAGCAGGGACAGGTCATAACTATGGCTACACCTTC.